These T cell receptor beta chains were read from a single sample in a study of blood T cells in healthy people across ages. MiXCR was run by TCRdb on the 5' RACE reads, yielding one entry per CDR3 protein. This table has fewer than 750,000 distinct CDR3 sequences, roughly 48% appearing once. Sequencing was done on a sample of blood. Receptor source: a man older than 75 in good health. Each CDR3 is given with its conserved first and last residue. A D gene is named only where the DNA matches it firmly. Not all rows give a size; the values are once, few, many and, for expanded clones, a class.

d_call	clone_size	j_call	v_call	cdr3_nt	cdr3_aa
.	few	TRBJ2-3	TRBV10-3	TGTGCCATCAGTGAAGGACGGGGGTCGGATACGCAGTATTTT	CAISEGRGSDTQYF
.	.	TRBJ1-5	TRBV7-2	TGTGCCAGCAGCCCCCATGTCTCCCAGCCCCAGCATTTT	CASSPHVSQPQHF
TRBD2	few	TRBJ2-1	TRBV7-3	TGTGCCAGCAGCCCAGGCGGGGGGGCAGTCTACAATGAGCAGTTCTTC	CASSPGGGAVYNEQFF
.	.	TRBJ2-3	TRBV9	TGTGCCAGCAGCGTGGGCGGGACCGGAGATACGCAGTATTTT	CASSVGGTGDTQYF
.	.	TRBJ1-6	TRBV2	TGTGCCAGCAGCCCCCCGAGGACGGTTAATTCACCCCTCCACTTT	CASSPPRTVNSPLHF
.	.	TRBJ1-2	TRBV7-2	TGTGCCAGCAGACCTGGGACAAACTATGGCTACACCTTC	CASRPGTNYGYTF
.	.	TRBJ1-4	TRBV5-1	TGCGCCAGCAGCTTCTTGGGTTTCGGGACTAATGAAAAACTGTTTTTT	CASSFLGFGTNEKLFF
.	.	TRBJ1-5	TRBV6-6	TGTGCCAGCAGGTTTAAACAGGTTCTGGGGCCCCAGCATTTT	CASRFKQVLGPQHF
TRBD2	.	TRBJ2-3	TRBV7-2	TGTGCCAGCAGCCCTGGACTAGCGGGGTGGGATACGCAGTATTTT	CASSPGLAGWDTQYF
.	.	TRBJ1-1	TRBV7-2	TGTGCCAGCAGCTTAGTCTCCACAGGGACGAACACTGAAGCTTTCTTT	CASSLVSTGTNTEAFF
TRBD2	few	TRBJ2-7	TRBV29-1	TGCAGCGTAGCGGGAACGGCGTCCCGCGAGCAGTACTTC	CSVAGTASREQYF
TRBD1	.	TRBJ1-1	TRBV29-1	TGCAGCGTTCAAATGAGGACAGGGGCAACTGAAGCTTTCTTT	CSVQMRTGATEAFF
.	many	TRBJ1-1	TRBV6-6	TGTGCCAGCAGTTACTCGTTAGGTCGGGGGCTTGGCACTGAAGCTTTCTTT	CASSYSLGRGLGTEAFF
.	.	TRBJ1-2	TRBV20-1	TGCAGTGCCCTCGCTATAACGGGTGGCTACACCTTC	CSALAITGGYTF
.	few	TRBJ2-7	TRBV6-1	TGTGCCAGCAGTTTGAAGAGCAGCTCCTACGAGCAGTACTTC	CASSLKSSSYEQYF
.	.	TRBJ1-2	TRBV13	TGTGCCAGCAGCTTAGGAGGCCAAGGCTTGGGCTATGGCTACACCTTC	CASSLGGQGLGYGYTF
TRBD2	.	TRBJ2-7	TRBV28	TGTGCCAACAGACCCGGACTAGCGGGAGTTAGCGAGCAGTACTTC	CANRPGLAGVSEQYF
.	.	TRBJ1-2	TRBV20-1	TGCAGTGGGTCAGATAGGGGGTGGGGTGGCTACACCTTC	CSGSDRGWGGYTF
.	.	TRBJ2-3	TRBV20-1	TGCAGTGCTAGCCGTCGCCTGGAGGGGGCAGATACGCAGTATTTT	CSASRRLEGADTQYF
TRBD1	.	TRBJ1-4	TRBV7-9	TGTGCCAGCAGCTCCACTTCCGGGACAGGGAATGAAAAACTGTTTTTT	CASSSTSGTGNEKLFF
.	many	TRBJ2-7	TRBV6-5	TGTGCCAGCAGCCGTGGTCCTTCCTACGAGCAGTACTTC	CASSRGPSYEQYF
.	.	TRBJ1-1	TRBV20-1	TGCAGTGCTTCAGGGCGTCTCCTTTCATCCGCTGAAGCTTTCTTT	CSASGRLLSSAEAFF
.	few	TRBJ1-2	TRBV12-3/TRBV12-4	TGTGCCAGCACCCCGGGGAACCTATTCTATGGCTACACCTTC	CASTPGNLFYGYTF
TRBD1	.	TRBJ1-2	TRBV4-3	TGCGCCAGCAGCCTCCTTCAGGACAGGGGGCGCCTGAGCTATGGCTACACCTTC	CASSLLQDRGRLSYGYTF
.	once	TRBJ1-1	TRBV18	TGTGCCAGCTCACCCCTCCCGGCAGTCATGAACACTGAAGCTTTCTTT	CASSPLPAVMNTEAFF
.	few	TRBJ2-3	TRBV2	TGTGCCAGCCTCACCTTAGCGGCTAGCACAGATACGCAGTATTTT	CASLTLAASTDTQYF
.	.	TRBJ2-7	TRBV5-1	TGCGCCAGCACCCTGGGCGGCCTCTACGAGCAGTACTTC	CASTLGGLYEQYF
.	.	TRBJ2-7	TRBV29-1	TGCAGCGTTGTTTCGGGGGTGGGGGACGGGCAGTACTTC	CSVVSGVGDGQYF
.	.	TRBJ2-2	TRBV6-6	TGTGCCAGCAGTTACGGAAACAGGGCCAACACCGGGGAGCTGTTTTTT	CASSYGNRANTGELFF
.	many	TRBJ2-1	TRBV20-1	TGCAGTGCTGGGGAGCGGAAATCCTACAATGAGCAGTTCTTC	CSAGERKSYNEQFF
TRBD2	.	TRBJ2-2	TRBV11-3	TGTGCCAGCAGCTTACTAGCGGGGGGAACCGGGGAGCTGTTTTTT	CASSLLAGGTGELFF
.	.	TRBJ2-7	TRBV27	TGTGCCAGCAGTCCTCGGACAGAAAATACCTACGAGCAGTACTTC	CASSPRTENTYEQYF
TRBD1	.	TRBJ2-1	TRBV6-5	TGTGCCAGCAGCAGGGACAGGGCACGTCTTGGGCAGTTCTTC	CASSRDRARLGQFF
.	.	TRBJ1-5	TRBV7-9	TGTGCCAGCAGCTTGGGAGAATCCAGCAATCAGCCCCAGCATTTT	CASSLGESSNQPQHF
TRBD2	.	TRBJ2-1	TRBV6-2/TRBV6-3	TGTGCCAGCAGTTACTCGACTAGCGCGTACAATGAGCAGTTCTTC	CASSYSTSAYNEQFF
.	.	TRBJ2-5	TRBV6-2/TRBV6-3	TGTGCCAGCAGTTACCTCGGCCCGGCAGGGACCCAGTACTTC	CASSYLGPAGTQYF
TRBD1	.	TRBJ1-1	TRBV4-3	TGCGCCAGCAGCCAAGATGGGGGGACAGGGCGGACTGAAGCTTTCTTT	CASSQDGGTGRTEAFF
TRBD1	.	TRBJ2-4	TRBV7-2	TGTGCCAGCAGCTTAGGATGGACAGGGGCCAAAAACATTCAGTACTTC	CASSLGWTGAKNIQYF
TRBD2	.	TRBJ2-7	TRBV27	TGTGCCAGCAGTCCCTCTTACGATAGCGGGTACGAGCAGTACTTC	CASSPSYDSGYEQYF
.	.	TRBJ1-2	TRBV7-9	TGTGCCAGCAGCGATCAGGGTGGAGGCTACACCTTC	CASSDQGGGYTF
.	.	TRBJ2-7	TRBV2	TGTGCCAGCAGTGTGGTAGAATACGAGCAGTACTTC	CASSVVEYEQYF
.	few	TRBJ1-2	TRBV6-6	TGTGCCAGCAGTCAACCTCTGAGGTGGGCGGATGGCTACACCTTC	CASSQPLRWADGYTF
TRBD2	.	TRBJ2-3	TRBV7-2	TGTGCCAGCAGCTTATACGTGACTAGCGGGGGGGCGATCGATACGCAGTATTTT	CASSLYVTSGGAIDTQYF
.	.	TRBJ2-7	TRBV7-9	TGTGCCAGCGGCCCCGGCAGGTACTCCTACGAGCAGTACTTC	CASGPGRYSYEQYF